This T cell receptor (beta chain) is from a study of blood T cell repertoires in COVID-19. The overall study: COVID-19 samples from acute and convalescent phases originated in the United States, Italy and Spain. From T cells, B-cell-depleted T cells, or PBMCs came the material, which was cDNA or gDNA.

In the authors' workflow: Reference gene primer amplification yielded estimated nucleated cell counts. The repertoire was sequenced with immunoSEQ multiplex PCR; TCRdb's copy has only in-frame clones and lacks some. That table is the source of V, J and clone size, and D and trimming were worked out from the DNA. This table holds tens of thousands of clones, less than 90% found once. Trimming stripped 3 bases from V and 4 bases from J, with 10 bases between. This CDR3 comprises 14 residues. The germline CDR1 and CDR2 sequences are SGHTA and FQGTGA. The chain links TRBV7-3 to TRBJ2-1; possibly TRBD1 for D (6 bases). The sample taken for sequencing was peripheral blood. The clonotype was recovered from a man older than 75 in a cohort sampled during active COVID-19. CDR3 DNA: TGTGCCAGCAGCTTCCGGGACAAATACAATGAGCAGTTCTTC. Protein sequence: CASSFRDKYNEQFF.